These 15 T cell receptor beta chains came from one sample sequenced in a study of radiation and T cells in renal cell carcinoma. The method was immunoSEQ multiplex PCR; TCRdb's version includes in-frame clones alone and lacks a portion of them. The table includes about 43,000 clones, nearly 85% detected once. As for time point: blood 4 weeks post-SBRT, at nephrectomy. Treatment specified: 15 Gy SBRT to primary tumor, nephrectomy 4 weeks later. The input for sequencing was blood, taken from a patient whose treatment included radiotherapy and nephrectomy. The source is a woman between 65 and 79 years old with renal cell carcinoma.

The chain carries TRBV4-2 and TRBJ2-1; TRBD1 might be the D (5 bases). CDR1 and CDR2 (germline): LGHNA, YNFKEQ. This CDR3 is 15 amino acids long. Trimming shortened V by 1 base and J by 6 bases, and 13 bases separated the two germline ends. The CDR3 spells CASSQVGIGANEQFF. CDR3 nucleotide sequence: TGTGCCAGCAGCCAAGTGGGGATTGGGGCCAATGAGCAGTTCTTC.

V and J are TRBV5-8 and TRBJ2-7; 8 bases agree with TRBD1. Germline V CDR1 and CDR2: SGHTS, YDEGEE. The CDR3 totals 13 residues. Trimming at V came to 3 bases and at J to 3 bases, leaving 2 bases not matched to a gene. The CDR3 DNA follows: TGTGCCAGCAGCTCCGGACAGGGCTACGAGCAGTACTTC. Translation gives CASSSGQGYEQYF.

The chain carries TRBV5-1 and TRBJ2-1, with D perhaps matching TRBD1 (5 bases). The CDR3 is 13 residues long. In germline, CDR1 is SGHRS, CDR2 YFSETQ. Trimming cost V 0 bases and J 9 bases, with 10 bases left between them. DNA for the CDR3: TGCGCCAGCAGCTTGGGAAGGGGCAGTGAGCAGTTCTTC. This translates into CASSLGRGSEQFF.

The chain carries TRBV7-9 and TRBJ2-7; 7 bases fit TRBD2. CDR1 and CDR2 from the germline V gene are SEHNR and FQNEAQ (reference sequence). The CDR3 runs to 17 residues. The trim removed 5 bases at V and 4 bases at J, leaving 17 bases unmatched. The CDR3 spells CASSPPWRGIGSYEQYF. CDR3 nucleotides: TGTGCCAGCAGCCCCCCTTGGCGGGGGATAGGCTCTTACGAGCAGTACTTC. The full variable domain, its missing parts supplied by reference TRBV7-9 and TRBJ2-7, is DTGVSQNPRHKITKRGQNVTFRCDPISEHNRLYWYRQTLGQGPEFLTYFQNEAQLEKSRLLSDRFSAERPKGSFSTLEIQRTEQGDSAMYLCASSPPWRGIGSYEQYFGPGTRLTVT.

The CDR3 region has the DNA TGTGCCAGCAGCCCCCGACTAGCCGCCAGCACAGATACGCAGTATTTT. Translated, it gives CASSPRLAASTDTQYF. The chain carries TRBV7-9 and TRBJ2-3; 7 bases agree with TRBD2. Germline assignment: CDR1 SEHNR and CDR2 FQNEAQ (reference sequence). The J segment lost 0 bases and the V segment lost 5 bases, leaving 8 bases of the junction unmatched. The CDR3 covers 16 residues.

The rearrangement uses TRBV11-1 and TRBJ1-6; D not certain. The CDR3 consists of 13 residues. Germline V CDR1 and CDR2: SGHAT, FQDESV (reference sequence). With 0 bases removed from V and 9 bases from J, the gap between germline ends came to 6 bases. The CDR3: CASSLANGSPLHF. The DNA of the CDR3 is TGTGCCAGCAGCTTAGCGAACGGTTCACCCCTCCACTTT.

The gene calls are TRBV29-1 and TRBJ2-1; no clear D gene. This CDR3 spans 10 amino acids. The germline CDR1 and CDR2 sequences are SQVTM and ANQGSEA. Trimming pared 3 bases from V and 5 bases from J, leaving 2 bases between. CDR3: CSVDDNEQFF. CDR3 DNA: TGCAGCGTTGATGACAATGAGCAGTTCTTC.

This chain uses TRBV6-5 with TRBJ2-5, with D unclear. The DNA end favors TRBJ2-7, so the J call may be wrong. The CDR3 is made up of 14 amino acids. Per the germline V gene, CDR1 is MNHEY and CDR2 is SVGAGI. The CDR3 is CASSDGFSSYEQYF. CDR3 nucleotide sequence: TGTGCCAGCAGCGACGGGTTCTCCTCCTACGAGCAGTACTTC.

This chain uses TRBV6-6 with TRBJ1-1, with TRBD1 matching 7 bases. With 5 bases clipped from V and 5 bases from J, the junction kept 11 bases outside the gene matches. The CDR3 covers 15 residues. Germline CDR1 MNHNY, CDR2 SVGAGI (reference sequence). CDR3 in amino acids: CASSGTGERRTEAFF. The CDR3 DNA reads TGTGCCAGCAGTGGTACAGGGGAAAGGAGGACTGAAGCTTTCTTT.

The chain has TRBV18 and TRBJ1-2; D is undetermined. Trimming stripped 3 bases from V and 3 bases from J, with 8 bases between. Germline-derived CDR1 and CDR2 are KGHSH and LQKENI. The CDR3 extends over 13 amino acids. The CDR3 region is CASSPETDYGYTF. The CDR3 DNA follows: TGTGCCAGCTCACCTGAAACAGACTATGGCTACACCTTC. The full variable domain, with the rest looked up from reference TRBV18 and TRBJ1-2, is NAGVMQNPRHLVRRRGQEARLRCSPMKGHSHVYWYRQLPEEGLKFMVYLQKENIIDESGMPKERFSAEFPKEGPSILRIQQVVRGDSAAYFCASSPETDYGYTFGSGTRLTVV.

The CDR3 here is CASSAGGAYEQYF. Written as DNA, the CDR3 is TGTGCCAGTAGTGCCGGGGGGGCCTACGAGCAGTACTTC. The chain has TRBV19 and TRBJ2-7, with 8 bases matching TRBD2. Trimming at V came to 5 bases and at J to 2 bases, leaving 2 bases not matched to a gene. Germline lookup yields CDR1 LNHDA and CDR2 SQIVND (reference sequence). The CDR3 is 13 amino acids.

V is TRBV9 and J is TRBJ2-5; 9 bases are a match to TRBD2. Losses at the gene ends were 4 bases for V and 4 bases for J; bases not matched to a gene: 8. The CDR3 has 15 residues. Germline V gene data show CDR1 as SGDLS and CDR2 as YYNGEE. The CDR3 loop is CASSSVAGAGETQYF. The CDR3 DNA reads TGTGCCAGCAGCTCCGTAGCGGGAGCGGGAGAGACCCAGTACTTC.

The sample holds one count of this clone. The chain carries TRBV4-2 and TRBJ2-5; unclear D gene. Germline CDR1 and CDR2: LGHNA and YNFKEQ. The CDR3 consists of 14 residues. Trimming shortened V by 0 bases and J by 5 bases, and 10 bases separated the two germline ends. CDR3 sequence (DNA): TGTGCCAGCAGCCAAGATGGTGGAGCGGAGACCCAGTACTTC. This codes for CASSQDGGAETQYF.

The chain employs TRBV5-1 and TRBJ2-1; weak D call: TRBD1 (5 bases). Germline assignment: CDR1 SGHRS and CDR2 YFSETQ. V was pared by 5 bases and J by 0 bases, with 15 bases between. The CDR3 loop spans 16 amino acids. The DNA of the CDR3 is TGCGCCAGCAGTGTGGACCAGGGCTCCTCCTACAATGAGCAGTTCTTC. This gives the protein CASSVDQGSSYNEQFF.

The chain is built from TRBV7-2 and TRBJ1-2, with D possibly being TRBD1 (6 bases). V lost 1 base and J lost 4, with 16 bases in between. The germline CDR1 and CDR2 sequences are SGHTA and FQGNSA. This CDR3 comprises 16 residues. The CDR3 reads CASSLGGAQGGYGYTF. CDR3 nucleotide sequence: TGTGCCAGCAGCTTAGGAGGGGCACAGGGCGGCTATGGCTACACCTTC.